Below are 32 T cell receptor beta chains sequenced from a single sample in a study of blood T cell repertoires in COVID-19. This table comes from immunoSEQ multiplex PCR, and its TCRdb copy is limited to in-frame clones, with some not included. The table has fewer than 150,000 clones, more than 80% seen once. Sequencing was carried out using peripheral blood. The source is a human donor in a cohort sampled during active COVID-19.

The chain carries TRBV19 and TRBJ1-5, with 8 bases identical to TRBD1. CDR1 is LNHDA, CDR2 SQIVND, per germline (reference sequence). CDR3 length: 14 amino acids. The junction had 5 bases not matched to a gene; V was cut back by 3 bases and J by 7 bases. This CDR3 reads CASSIRTGQQPQHF. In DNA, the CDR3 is TGTGCCAGTAGTATTAGGACAGGGCAACAGCCCCAGCATTTT.

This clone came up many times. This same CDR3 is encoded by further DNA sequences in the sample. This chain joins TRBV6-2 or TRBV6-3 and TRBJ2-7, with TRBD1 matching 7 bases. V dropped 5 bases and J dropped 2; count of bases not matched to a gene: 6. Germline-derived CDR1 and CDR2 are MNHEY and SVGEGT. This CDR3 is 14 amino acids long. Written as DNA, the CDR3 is TGTGCCAGCAGTACCGGGACAGTGACCTACGAGCAGTACGTC. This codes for CASSTGTVTYEQYV.

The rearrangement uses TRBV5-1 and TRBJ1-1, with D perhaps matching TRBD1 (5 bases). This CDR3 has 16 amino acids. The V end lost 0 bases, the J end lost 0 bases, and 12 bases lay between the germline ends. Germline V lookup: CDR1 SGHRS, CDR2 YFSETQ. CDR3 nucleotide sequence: TGCGCCAGCAGCTTGGTAGCAGGGAACATGAACACTGAAGCTTTCTTT. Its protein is CASSLVAGNMNTEAFF.

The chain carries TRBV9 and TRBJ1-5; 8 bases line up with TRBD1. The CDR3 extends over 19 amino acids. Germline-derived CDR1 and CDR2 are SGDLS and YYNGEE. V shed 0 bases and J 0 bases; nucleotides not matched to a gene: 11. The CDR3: CASSVAEAGGWNSNQPQHF. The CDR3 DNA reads TGTGCCAGCAGCGTAGCGGAGGCAGGGGGCTGGAATAGCAATCAGCCCCAGCATTTT.

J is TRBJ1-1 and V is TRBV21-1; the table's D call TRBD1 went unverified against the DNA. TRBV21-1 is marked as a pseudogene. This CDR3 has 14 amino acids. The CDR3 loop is CASSKGVDRGPAFF. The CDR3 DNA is TGTGCCAGCAGCAAAGGGGTTGACAGGGGGCCGGCTTTCTTT.

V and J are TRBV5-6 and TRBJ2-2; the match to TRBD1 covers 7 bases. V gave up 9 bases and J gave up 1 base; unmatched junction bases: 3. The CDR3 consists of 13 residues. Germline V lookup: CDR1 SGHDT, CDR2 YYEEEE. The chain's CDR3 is CATGTENTGELFF. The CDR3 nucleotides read TGTGCCACTGGGACAGAGAACACCGGGGAGCTGTTTTTT.

CDR3 DNA sequence: TGTGCCAGCAGCGTAGGACAAACGAACACTGAAGCTTTCTTT. Residues: CASSVGQTNTEAFF. This rearrangement joins TRBV9 to TRBJ1-1; D uncertain. V lost 0 bases, J lost 1 base, and 7 bases lay in between. The CDR3 is made up of 14 amino acids. The germline V gene encodes CDR1 SGDLS and CDR2 YYNGEE. Using reference TRBV9 and TRBJ1-1 for the parts outside the CDR3, the full variable domain is DSGVTQTPKHLITATGQRVTLRCSPRSGDLSVYWYQQSLDQGLQFLIQYYNGEERAKGNILERFSAQQFPDLHSELNLSSLELGDSALYFCASSVGQTNTEAFFGQGTRLTVV.

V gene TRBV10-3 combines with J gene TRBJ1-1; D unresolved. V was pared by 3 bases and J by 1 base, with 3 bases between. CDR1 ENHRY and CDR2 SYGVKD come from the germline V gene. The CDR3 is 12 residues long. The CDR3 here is CAISDGNTEAFF. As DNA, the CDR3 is TGTGCCATCAGTGACGGGAACACTGAAGCTTTCTTT.

The CDR3 DNA sequence: TGTGCCAGCAGTTCCGGGACTAGCCAAACCTACGAGCAGTACGTC. Translating gives CASSSGTSQTYEQYV. This chain uses TRBV6-2 or TRBV6-3 with TRBJ2-7, with 9 bases lining up with TRBD2. The CDR3 runs to 15 residues. V was clipped by 4 bases and J by 2 bases; unmatched bases: 6. From germline, CDR1 is MNHEY and CDR2 SVGEGT.

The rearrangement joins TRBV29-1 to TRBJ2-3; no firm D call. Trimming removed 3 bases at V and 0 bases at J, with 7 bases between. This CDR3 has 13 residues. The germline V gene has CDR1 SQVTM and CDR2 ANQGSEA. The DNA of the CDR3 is TGCAGCGTTGATTCCCCGAGCACAGATACGCAGTATTTT. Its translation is CSVDSPSTDTQYF.

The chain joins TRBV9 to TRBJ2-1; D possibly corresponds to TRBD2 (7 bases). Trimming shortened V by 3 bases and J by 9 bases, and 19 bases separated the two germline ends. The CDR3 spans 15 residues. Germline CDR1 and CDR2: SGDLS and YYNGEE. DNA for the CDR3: TGTGCCAGCAGCGCCCAGCTCCGGGGGGCTATTGAGCAGTTCTTC. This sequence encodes CASSAQLRGAIEQFF.

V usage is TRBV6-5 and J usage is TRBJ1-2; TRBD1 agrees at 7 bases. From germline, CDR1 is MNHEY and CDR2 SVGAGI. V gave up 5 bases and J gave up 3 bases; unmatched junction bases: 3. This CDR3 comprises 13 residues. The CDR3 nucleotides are TGTGCCAGCAGTATCGACAGGGACTATGGCTACACCTTC. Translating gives CASSIDRDYGYTF.

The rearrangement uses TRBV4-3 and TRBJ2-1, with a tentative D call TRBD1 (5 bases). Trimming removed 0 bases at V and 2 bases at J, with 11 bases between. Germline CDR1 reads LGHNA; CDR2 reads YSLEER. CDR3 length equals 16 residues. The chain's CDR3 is CASSQDRAAAYNEQFF. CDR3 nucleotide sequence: TGCGCCAGCAGCCAAGACAGGGCGGCGGCCTACAATGAGCAGTTCTTC.

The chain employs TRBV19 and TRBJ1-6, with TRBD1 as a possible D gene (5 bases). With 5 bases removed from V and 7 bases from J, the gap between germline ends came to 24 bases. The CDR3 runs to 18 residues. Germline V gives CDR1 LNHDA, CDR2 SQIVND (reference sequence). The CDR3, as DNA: TGTGCCAGTAGTGTCCTTAGCCCGTTCAGGGAAGCGAATTCACCCCTCCACTTT. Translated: CASSVLSPFREANSPLHF. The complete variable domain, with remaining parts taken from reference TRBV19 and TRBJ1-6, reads DGGITQSPKYLFRKEGQNVTLSCEQNLNHDAMYWYRQDPGQGLRLIYYSQIVNDFQKGDIAEGYSVSREKKESFPLTVTSAQKNPTAFYLCASSVLSPFREANSPLHFGNGTRLTVT.

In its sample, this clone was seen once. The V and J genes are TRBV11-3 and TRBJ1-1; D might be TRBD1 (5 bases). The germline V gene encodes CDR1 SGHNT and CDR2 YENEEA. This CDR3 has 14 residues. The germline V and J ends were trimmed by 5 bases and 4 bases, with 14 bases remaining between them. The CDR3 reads CASSEIQVGTEAFF. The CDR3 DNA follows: TGTGCCAGCAGCGAGATACAGGTTGGCACTGAAGCTTTCTTT.

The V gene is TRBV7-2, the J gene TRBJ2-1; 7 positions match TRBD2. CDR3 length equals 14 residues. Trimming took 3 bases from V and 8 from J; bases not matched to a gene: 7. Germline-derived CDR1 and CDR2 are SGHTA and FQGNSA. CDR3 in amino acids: CASSLLGGRHEQFF. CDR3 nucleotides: TGTGCCAGCAGCTTGCTAGGCGGGAGACATGAGCAGTTCTTC.

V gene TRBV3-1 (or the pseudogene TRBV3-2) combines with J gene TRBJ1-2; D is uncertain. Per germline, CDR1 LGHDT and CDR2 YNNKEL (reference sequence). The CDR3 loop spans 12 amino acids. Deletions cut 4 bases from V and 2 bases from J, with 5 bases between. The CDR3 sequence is CASSPSNYGYTF. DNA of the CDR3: TGTGCCAGCAGCCCGTCCAACTATGGCTACACCTTC.

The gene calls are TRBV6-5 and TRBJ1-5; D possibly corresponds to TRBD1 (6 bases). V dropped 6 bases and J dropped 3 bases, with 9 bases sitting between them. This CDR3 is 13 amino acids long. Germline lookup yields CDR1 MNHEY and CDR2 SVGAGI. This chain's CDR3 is CASSRGTNQPQHF. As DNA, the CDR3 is TGTGCCAGCAGCAGGGGAACCAATCAGCCCCAGCATTTT.

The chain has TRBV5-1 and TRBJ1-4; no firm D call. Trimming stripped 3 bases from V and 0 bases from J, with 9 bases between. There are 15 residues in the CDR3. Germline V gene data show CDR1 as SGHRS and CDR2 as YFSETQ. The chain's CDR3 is CASSYSLTTNEKLFF. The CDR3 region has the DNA TGCGCCAGCAGCTACAGCCTTACAACTAATGAAAAACTGTTTTTT.

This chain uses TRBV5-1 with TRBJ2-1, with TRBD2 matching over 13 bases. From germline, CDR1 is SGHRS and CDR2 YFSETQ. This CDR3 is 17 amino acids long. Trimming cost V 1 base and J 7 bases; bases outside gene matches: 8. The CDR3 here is CASSLYRLAGGGNEQFF. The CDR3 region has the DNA TGCGCCAGCAGCTTGTACAGACTAGCGGGAGGCGGGAATGAGCAGTTCTTC.

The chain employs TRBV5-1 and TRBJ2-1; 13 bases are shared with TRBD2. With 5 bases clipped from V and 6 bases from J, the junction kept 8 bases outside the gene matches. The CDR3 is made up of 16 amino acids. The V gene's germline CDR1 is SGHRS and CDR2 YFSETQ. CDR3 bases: TGCGCCAGCAGTCCGGTGACTAGCGGGAGGTCCAATGAGCAGTTCTTC. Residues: CASSPVTSGRSNEQFF.

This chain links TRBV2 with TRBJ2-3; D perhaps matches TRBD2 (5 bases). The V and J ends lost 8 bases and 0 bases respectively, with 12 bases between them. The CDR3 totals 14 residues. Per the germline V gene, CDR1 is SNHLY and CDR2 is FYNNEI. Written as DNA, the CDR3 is TGTGCCAGCGCCCTCGGCGGGAGCACAGATACGCAGTATTTT. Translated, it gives CASALGGSTDTQYF.

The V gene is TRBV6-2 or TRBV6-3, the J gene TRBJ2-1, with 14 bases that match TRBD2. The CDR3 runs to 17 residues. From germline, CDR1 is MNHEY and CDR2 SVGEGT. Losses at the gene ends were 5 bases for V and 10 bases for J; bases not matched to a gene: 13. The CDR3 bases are TGTGCCAGCAGTCCCCTGCCGACTAGCGGGAGGGCCGAGGAGCAGTTCTTC. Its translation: CASSPLPTSGRAEEQFF.

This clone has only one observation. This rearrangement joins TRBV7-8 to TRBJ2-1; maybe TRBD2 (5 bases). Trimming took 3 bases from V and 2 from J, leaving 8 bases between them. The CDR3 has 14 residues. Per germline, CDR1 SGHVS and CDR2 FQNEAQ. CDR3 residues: CASSFEGPYNEQFF. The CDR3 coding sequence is TGTGCCAGCAGCTTTGAGGGTCCCTACAATGAGCAGTTCTTC.

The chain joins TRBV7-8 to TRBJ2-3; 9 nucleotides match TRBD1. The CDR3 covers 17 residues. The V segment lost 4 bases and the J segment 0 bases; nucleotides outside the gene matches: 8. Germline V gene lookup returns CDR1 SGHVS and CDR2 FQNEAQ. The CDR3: CASSSGPGQGSTDTQYF. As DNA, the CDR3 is TGTGCCAGCAGCTCAGGGCCGGGACAGGGTAGCACAGATACGCAGTATTTT.

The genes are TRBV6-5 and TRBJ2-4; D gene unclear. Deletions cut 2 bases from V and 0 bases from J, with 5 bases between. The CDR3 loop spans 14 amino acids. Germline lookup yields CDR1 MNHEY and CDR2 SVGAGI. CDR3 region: CASSYSVAKNIQYF. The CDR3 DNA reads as TGTGCCAGCAGTTACAGCGTAGCCAAAAACATTCAGTACTTC.

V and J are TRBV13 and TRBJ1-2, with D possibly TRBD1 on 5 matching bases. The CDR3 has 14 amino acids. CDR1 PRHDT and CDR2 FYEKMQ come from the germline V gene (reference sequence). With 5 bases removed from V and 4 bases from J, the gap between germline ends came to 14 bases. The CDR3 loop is CASSQDILSYGYTF. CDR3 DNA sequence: TGTGCCAGCAGCCAGGACATTTTAAGCTATGGCTACACCTTC. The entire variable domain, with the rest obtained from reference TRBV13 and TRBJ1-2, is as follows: AAGVIQSPRHLIKEKRETATLKCYPIPRHDTVYWYQQGPGQDPQFLISFYEKMQSDKGSIPDRFSAQQFSDYHSELNMSSLELGDSALYFCASSQDILSYGYTFGSGTRLTVV.

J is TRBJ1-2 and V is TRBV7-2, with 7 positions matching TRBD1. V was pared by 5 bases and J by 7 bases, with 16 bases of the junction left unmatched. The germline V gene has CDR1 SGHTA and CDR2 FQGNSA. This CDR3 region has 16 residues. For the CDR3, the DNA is TGTGCCAGCAGCCAAAGACAGGGTGACCCTCTGCGTGGCTACACCTTC. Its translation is CASSQRQGDPLRGYTF.

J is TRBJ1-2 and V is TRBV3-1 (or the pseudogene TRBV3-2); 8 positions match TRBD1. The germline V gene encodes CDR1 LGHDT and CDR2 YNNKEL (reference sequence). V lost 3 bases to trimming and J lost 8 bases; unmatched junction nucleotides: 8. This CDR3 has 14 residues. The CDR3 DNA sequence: TGTGCCAGCAGCCACTCCGGGACAGGAGGCGGCTACACCTTC. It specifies CASSHSGTGGGYTF.

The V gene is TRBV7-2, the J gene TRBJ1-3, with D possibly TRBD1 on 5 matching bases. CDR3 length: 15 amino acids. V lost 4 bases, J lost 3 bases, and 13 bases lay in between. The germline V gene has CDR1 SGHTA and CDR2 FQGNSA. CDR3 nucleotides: TGTGCCAGCAGCTCAACGGGGGGATTTGGAAACACCATATATTTT. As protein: CASSSTGGFGNTIYF.

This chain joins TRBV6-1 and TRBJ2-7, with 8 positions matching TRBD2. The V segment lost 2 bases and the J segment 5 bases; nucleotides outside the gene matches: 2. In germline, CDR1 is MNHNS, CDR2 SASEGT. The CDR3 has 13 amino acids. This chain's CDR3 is CASSESGGHEQYF. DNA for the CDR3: TGTGCCAGCAGTGAATCGGGGGGGCACGAGCAGTACTTC.

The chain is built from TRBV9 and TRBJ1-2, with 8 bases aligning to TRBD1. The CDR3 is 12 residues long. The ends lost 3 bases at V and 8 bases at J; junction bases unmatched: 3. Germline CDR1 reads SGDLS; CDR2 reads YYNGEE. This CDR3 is CASSEGQDGYTF. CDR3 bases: TGTGCCAGCAGCGAGGGACAGGACGGCTACACCTTC.